This is a list of T cell receptor beta chains from one sample in a study of T cells in Graves' hyperthyroidism and ophthalmopathy. TCRdb reprocessed the multiplex PCR reads with MiXCR, giving one entry per CDR3 protein. The repertoire holds over 200,000 distinct CDR3 sequences, less than 15% seen once, with roughly 14% in the top ten. Sample: blood. Receptors originate from a woman in her thirties or forties with Graves' hyperthyroidism that later progressed to Graves' ophthalmopathy. Both conserved end residues are part of each CDR3.

v_call	j_call	cdr3_aa
TRBV20-1	TRBJ2-3	CSASREPPSDSTDTQYF
TRBV7-3	TRBJ2-6	CASSGDRLGANVLTF
TRBV28	TRBJ2-3	CASSFLAGGSTDTQYF
TRBV3-1	TRBJ2-1	CASSQDGSGRALNEQFF
TRBV6-1	TRBJ2-7	CASSAARYNEQYF
TRBV13	TRBJ2-1	CASSPRRGDEQFF
TRBV4-1	TRBJ1-6	CASSQEQGRISPLHF
TRBV7-3	TRBJ2-1	CASSPWEGPYNEQFF
TRBV6-1	TRBJ2-7	CASSQPQWVSGVHPRLIYEQYF
TRBV6-2/TRBV6-3	TRBJ2-1	CASRRSKTSGFYNEQFF
TRBV28	TRBJ2-4	CASSLFGHSKNIQYF
TRBV19	TRBJ1-1	CASNRGNTEAFF
TRBV7-3	TRBJ2-3	CASSFLAGGYGTDTQYF
TRBV12-3/TRBV12-4	TRBJ2-3	CASSFPFGGRGTDTQYF
TRBV18	TRBJ1-3	CASSPPGRNTIYF
TRBV4-2	TRBJ1-4	CASSQDRADLNDELFF
TRBV30	TRBJ2-5	CAWSVSPKGETQYF